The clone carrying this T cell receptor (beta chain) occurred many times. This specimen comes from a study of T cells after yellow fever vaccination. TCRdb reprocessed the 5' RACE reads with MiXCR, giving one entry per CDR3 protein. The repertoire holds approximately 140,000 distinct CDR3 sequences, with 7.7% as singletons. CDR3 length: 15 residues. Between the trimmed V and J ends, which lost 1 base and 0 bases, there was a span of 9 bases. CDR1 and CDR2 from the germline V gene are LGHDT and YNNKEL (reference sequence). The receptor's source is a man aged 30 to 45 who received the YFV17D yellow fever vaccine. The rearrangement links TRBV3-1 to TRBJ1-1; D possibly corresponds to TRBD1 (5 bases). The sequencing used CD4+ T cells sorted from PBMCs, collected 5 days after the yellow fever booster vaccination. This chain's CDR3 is CASSQGSRVNTEAFF. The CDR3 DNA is TGTGCCAGCAGCCAAGGGAGCAGGGTGAACACTGAAGCTTTCTTT.